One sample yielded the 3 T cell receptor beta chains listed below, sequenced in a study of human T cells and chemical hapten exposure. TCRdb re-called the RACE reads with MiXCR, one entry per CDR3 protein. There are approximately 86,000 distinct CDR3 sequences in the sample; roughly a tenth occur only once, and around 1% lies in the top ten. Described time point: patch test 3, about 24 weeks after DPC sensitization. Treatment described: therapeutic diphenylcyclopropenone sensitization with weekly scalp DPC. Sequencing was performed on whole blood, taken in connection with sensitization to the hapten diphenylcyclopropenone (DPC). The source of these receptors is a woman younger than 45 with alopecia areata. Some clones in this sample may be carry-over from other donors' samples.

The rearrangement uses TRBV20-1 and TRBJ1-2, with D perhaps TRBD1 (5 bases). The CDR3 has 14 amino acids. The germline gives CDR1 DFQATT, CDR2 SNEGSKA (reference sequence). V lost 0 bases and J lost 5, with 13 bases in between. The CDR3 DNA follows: TGCAGTGCTAGAGACCCCCTGACAGCGTATGGCTACACCTTC. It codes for CSARDPLTAYGYTF.

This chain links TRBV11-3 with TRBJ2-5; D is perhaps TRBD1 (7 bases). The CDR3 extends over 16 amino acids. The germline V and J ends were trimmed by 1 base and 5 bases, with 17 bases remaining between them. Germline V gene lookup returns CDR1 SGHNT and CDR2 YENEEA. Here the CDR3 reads CASSLGQGLGLETQYF. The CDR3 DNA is TGTGCCAGCAGCTTAGGACAGGGACTCGGACTGGAGACCCAGTACTTC. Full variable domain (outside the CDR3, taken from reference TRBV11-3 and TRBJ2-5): EAGVVQSPRYKIIEKKQPVAFWCNPISGHNTLYWYLQNLGQGPELLIRYENEEAVDDSQLPKDRFSAERLKGVDSTLKIQPAELGDSAVYLCASSLGQGLGLETQYFGPGTRLLVL.

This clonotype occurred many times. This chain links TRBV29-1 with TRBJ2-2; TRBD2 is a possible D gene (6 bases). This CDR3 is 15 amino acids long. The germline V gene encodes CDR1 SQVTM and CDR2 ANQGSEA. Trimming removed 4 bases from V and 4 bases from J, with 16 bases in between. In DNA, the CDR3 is TGCAGCGTTGCGGAGGCGGGGTGGGGCACCGGGGAGCTGTTTTTT. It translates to CSVAEAGWGTGELFF.